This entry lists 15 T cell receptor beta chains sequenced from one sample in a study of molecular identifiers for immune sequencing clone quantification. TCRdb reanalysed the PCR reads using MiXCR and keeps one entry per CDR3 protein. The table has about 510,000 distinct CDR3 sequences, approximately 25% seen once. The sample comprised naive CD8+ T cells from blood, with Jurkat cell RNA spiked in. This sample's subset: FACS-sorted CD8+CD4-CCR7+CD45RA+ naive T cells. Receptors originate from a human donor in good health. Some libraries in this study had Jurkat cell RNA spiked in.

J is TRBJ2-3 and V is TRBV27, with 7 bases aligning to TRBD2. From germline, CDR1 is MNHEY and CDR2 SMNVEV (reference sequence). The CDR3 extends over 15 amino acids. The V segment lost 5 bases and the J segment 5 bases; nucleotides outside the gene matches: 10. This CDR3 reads CASSSPSGRIDTQYF. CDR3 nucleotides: TGTGCCAGCAGTAGCCCCTCCGGGAGGATAGATACGCAGTATTTT.

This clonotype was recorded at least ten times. DNA for the CDR3: TGTGCCACCCGATTCGGGGGGGCAGACGAGCAGTACTTC. Translated, it gives CATRFGGADEQYF. The chain couples TRBV27 to TRBJ2-7; 8 bases are shared with TRBD2. Trimming took 10 bases from V and 5 from J; bases not matched to a gene: 10. Per the germline V gene, CDR1 is MNHEY and CDR2 is SMNVEV (reference sequence). The CDR3 loop spans 13 amino acids.

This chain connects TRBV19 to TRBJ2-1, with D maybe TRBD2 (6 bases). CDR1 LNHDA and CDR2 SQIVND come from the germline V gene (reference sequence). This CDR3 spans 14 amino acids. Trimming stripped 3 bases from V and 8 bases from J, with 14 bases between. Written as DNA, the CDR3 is TGTGCCAGTAGTATCGGCCTAGCGAAAGATGAGCAGTTCTTC. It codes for CASSIGLAKDEQFF.

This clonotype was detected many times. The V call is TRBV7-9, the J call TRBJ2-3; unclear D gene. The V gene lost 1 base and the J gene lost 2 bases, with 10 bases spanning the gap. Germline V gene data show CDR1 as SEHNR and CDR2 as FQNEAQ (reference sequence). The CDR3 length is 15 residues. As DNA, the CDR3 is TGTGCCAGCAGCTTAGTTGGCAGGACCACAGATACGCAGTATTTT. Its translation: CASSLVGRTTDTQYF.

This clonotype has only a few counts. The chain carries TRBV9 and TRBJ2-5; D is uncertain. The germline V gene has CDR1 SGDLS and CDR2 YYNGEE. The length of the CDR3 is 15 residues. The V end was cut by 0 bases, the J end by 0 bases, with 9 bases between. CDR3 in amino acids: CASSVEGRNQETQYF. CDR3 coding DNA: TGTGCCAGCAGCGTAGAGGGCCGAAACCAAGAGACCCAGTACTTC.

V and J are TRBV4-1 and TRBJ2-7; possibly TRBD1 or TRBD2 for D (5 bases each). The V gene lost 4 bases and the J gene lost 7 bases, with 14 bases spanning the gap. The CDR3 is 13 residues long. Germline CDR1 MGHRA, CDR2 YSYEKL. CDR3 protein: CASSPGPLEEQYF. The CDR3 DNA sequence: TGCGCCAGCAGCCCGGGACCCTTGGAAGAGCAGTACTTC.

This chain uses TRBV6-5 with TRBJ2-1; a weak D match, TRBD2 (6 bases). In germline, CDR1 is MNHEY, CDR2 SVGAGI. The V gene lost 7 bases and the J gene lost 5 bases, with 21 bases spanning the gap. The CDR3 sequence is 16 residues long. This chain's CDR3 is CASTKSLGLANNEQFF. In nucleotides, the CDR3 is TGTGCCAGCACTAAATCGCTGGGACTCGCAAACAATGAGCAGTTCTTC.

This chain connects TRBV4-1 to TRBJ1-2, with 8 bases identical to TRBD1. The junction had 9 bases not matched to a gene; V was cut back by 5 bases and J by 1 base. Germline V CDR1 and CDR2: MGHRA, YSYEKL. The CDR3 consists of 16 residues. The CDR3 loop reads CASSYRQGANNYGYTF. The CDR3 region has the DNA TGCGCCAGCAGCTACCGGCAGGGGGCGAATAACTATGGCTACACCTTC.

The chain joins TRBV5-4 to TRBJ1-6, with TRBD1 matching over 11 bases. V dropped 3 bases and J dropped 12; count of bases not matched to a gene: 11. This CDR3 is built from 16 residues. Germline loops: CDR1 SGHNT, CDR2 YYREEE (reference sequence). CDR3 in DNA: TGTGCCAGCAGCTCTCTATCGGACAGGGGGCTGTTACCCCTCCACTTT. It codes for CASSSLSDRGLLPLHF.

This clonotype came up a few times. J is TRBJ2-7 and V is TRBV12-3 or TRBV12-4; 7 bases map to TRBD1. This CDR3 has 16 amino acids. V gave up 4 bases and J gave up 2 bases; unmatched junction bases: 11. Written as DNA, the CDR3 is TGTGCCAGCAGTTCCATCCGACAGGGCCCTCCCTACGAGCAGTACTTC. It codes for CASSSIRQGPPYEQYF.

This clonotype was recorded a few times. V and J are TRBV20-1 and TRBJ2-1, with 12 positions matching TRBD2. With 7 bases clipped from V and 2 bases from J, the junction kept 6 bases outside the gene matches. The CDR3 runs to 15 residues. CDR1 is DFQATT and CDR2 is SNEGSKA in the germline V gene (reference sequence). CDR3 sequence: CSVTLAGGTYNEQFF. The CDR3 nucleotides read TGCAGTGTTACCCTAGCGGGAGGGACCTACAATGAGCAGTTCTTC.

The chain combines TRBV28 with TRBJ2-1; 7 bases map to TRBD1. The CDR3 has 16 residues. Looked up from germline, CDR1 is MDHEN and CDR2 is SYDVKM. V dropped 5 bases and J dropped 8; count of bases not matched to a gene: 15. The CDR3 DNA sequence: TGTGCCAGCAGTCCAGATCCCGGGGACAGAGGCGATGAGCAGTTCTTC. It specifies CASSPDPGDRGDEQFF.

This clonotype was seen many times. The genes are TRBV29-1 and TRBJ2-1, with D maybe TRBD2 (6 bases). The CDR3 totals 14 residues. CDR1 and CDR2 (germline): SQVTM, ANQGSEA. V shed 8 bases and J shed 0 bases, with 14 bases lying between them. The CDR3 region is CSSWRADSYNEQFF. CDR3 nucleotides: TGCAGCTCGTGGAGGGCTGACTCCTACAATGAGCAGTTCTTC.

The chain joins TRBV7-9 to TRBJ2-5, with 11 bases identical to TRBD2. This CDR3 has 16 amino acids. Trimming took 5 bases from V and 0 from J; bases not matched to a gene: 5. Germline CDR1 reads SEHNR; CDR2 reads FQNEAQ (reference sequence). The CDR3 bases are TGTGCCAGCAGCCAATCGGGACTAGCGGACCAAGAGACCCAGTACTTC. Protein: CASSQSGLADQETQYF.

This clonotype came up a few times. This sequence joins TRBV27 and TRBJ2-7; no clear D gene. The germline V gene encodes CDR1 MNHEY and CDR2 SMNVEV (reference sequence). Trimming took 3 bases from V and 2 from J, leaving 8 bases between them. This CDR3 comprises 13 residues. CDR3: CASSLRRPYEQYF. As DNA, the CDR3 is TGTGCCAGCAGTTTGAGGCGTCCCTACGAGCAGTACTTC.